This section outlines one TCR beta chain sequence together with its context. The CDR3 totals 15 residues. Germline CDR1 reads KGHSH; CDR2 reads LQKENI. The trim removed 2 bases at V and 7 bases at J, leaving 6 bases unmatched. This record comes from a study of blood T cell repertoires in COVID-19. Study-level information: Collection of acute and convalescent COVID-19 samples took place in the United States, Italy and Spain. The cDNA or gDNA used as material had been derived from T cells, B-cell-depleted T cells, or PBMCs.

As handled by the study authors: Reference gene primer amplification gave estimated nucleated cell counts. Profiling relied on immunoSEQ multiplex PCR, and the TCRdb table lists in-frame clones only, not all of them. V, J and clone size reflect that table, while D and trimming were determined from the DNA. The table lists some 93,000 clones, just under 85% of them singletons. The chain joins TRBV18 to TRBJ1-4; 8 positions agree with TRBD1. This sequence originates from a man between 65 and 85 years old with acute or convalescent COVID-19. The sequenced sample was peripheral blood. The CDR3, as DNA: TGTGCCAGCTCACCAAGGGACAGGTTGAGTGAAAAACTGTTTTTT. Protein: CASSPRDRLSEKLFF.